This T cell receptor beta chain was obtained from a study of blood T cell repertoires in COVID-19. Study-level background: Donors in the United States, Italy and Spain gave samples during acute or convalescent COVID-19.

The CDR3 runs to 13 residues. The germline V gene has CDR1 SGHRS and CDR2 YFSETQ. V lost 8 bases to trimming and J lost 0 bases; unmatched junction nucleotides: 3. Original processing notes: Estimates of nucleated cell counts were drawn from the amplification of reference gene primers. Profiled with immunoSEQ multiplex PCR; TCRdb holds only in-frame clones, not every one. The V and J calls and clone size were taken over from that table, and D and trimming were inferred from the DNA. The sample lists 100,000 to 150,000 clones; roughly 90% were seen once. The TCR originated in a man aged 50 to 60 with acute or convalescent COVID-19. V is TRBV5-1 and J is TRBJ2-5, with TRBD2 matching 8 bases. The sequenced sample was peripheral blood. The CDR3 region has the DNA TGCGCCAGTTCGGGGGGGAACCAAGAGACCCAGTACTTC. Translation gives CASSGGNQETQYF.